A few counts support the clone carrying this TCR beta chain. The data were obtained in a study of blood T cell repertoires in COVID-19. Study background: Acute-phase and convalescent COVID-19 samples originated in the United States, Italy and Spain. T cells, B-cell-depleted T cells, or PBMCs provided the cDNA or gDNA that served as material.

V dropped 2 bases and J dropped 4 bases, with 14 bases sitting between them. CDR1 KGHSH and CDR2 LQKENI come from the germline V gene. The CDR3 has 15 amino acids. Authors' analysis steps: Nucleated cell number was recorded as an estimate derived from reference gene primer amplification. Repertoires were generated with immunoSEQ multiplex PCR, while TCRdb's copy carries only in-frame clones and drops some. The V and J calls and clone size are taken from that table; D and trimming were inferred from the DNA. The table lists 55,000 or so clones, 79% of them singletons. Sequencing was carried out using peripheral blood. The rearrangement joins TRBV18 to TRBJ1-2, with D possibly matching TRBD1 (5 bases). The sequence was obtained from a man in his fifties or sixties with acute or convalescent COVID-19. CDR3 in DNA: TGTGCCAGCTCACCAAGTAACCTGGGGGGCTATGGCTACACCTTC. This codes for CASSPSNLGGYGYTF.